This passage covers 22 T cell receptor beta chains from one sample sequenced in a study of OX40 agonist ivuxolimab in advanced cancers. This table comes from immunoSEQ multiplex PCR, and its TCRdb copy is limited to in-frame clones, with some not included. Among about 80,000 clones listed, over 80% were seen once. Specimen: CD4+ or CD8+ T cells sorted from blood, collected in a trial of the OX40 agonist ivuxolimab. The receptors derive from an adult with an advanced solid tumor such as melanoma, head and neck, liver or kidney cancer.

The chain carries TRBV5-4 and TRBJ1-3; 10 bases match TRBD1. The V segment lost 0 bases and the J segment 4 bases; nucleotides outside the gene matches: 1. The CDR3 runs 15 residues. Germline CDR1 and CDR2: SGHNT and YYREEE (reference sequence). The CDR3 loop reads CASSLGQGAGNTIYF. CDR3 in DNA: TGTGCCAGCAGCTTGGGACAGGGGGCAGGAAACACCATATATTTT.

The gene calls are TRBV9 and TRBJ2-7, with 8 bases fitting TRBD1. The CDR3 is 15 amino acids. V shed 0 bases and J 3 bases; nucleotides not matched to a gene: 5. Germline V gene lookup returns CDR1 SGDLS and CDR2 YYNGEE. In DNA, the CDR3 is TGTGCCAGCAGCGTAGATGAACAGGGGGGCTACGAGCAGTACTTC. It codes for CASSVDEQGGYEQYF.

This clone was picked up one time. The V call is TRBV18, the J call TRBJ2-7; 7 bases agree with TRBD1. This CDR3 is built from 15 residues. The V gene's germline CDR1 is KGHSH and CDR2 LQKENI. Trimming at V came to 2 bases and at J to 0 bases, leaving 4 bases not matched to a gene. The CDR3: CASSPEGTASYEQYF. CDR3 bases: TGTGCCAGCTCACCAGAAGGGACAGCCTCCTACGAGCAGTACTTC.

This clone was counted once. The chain couples TRBV5-4 to TRBJ2-5; 10 bases map to TRBD2. V lost 4 bases to trimming and J lost 7 bases; unmatched junction nucleotides: 10. This CDR3 contains 15 residues. Germline V CDR1 and CDR2: SGHNT, YYREEE (reference sequence). CDR3: CASSPRLAGVGTQYF. The CDR3 coding sequence is TGTGCCAGCAGCCCTCGACTAGCGGGCGTGGGGACCCAGTACTTC.

CDR3 DNA: TGTGCCAGCAGTTACTCCACGGGGAGCGAGCAGTACTTC. As protein: CASSYSTGSEQYF. V is TRBV6-5 and J is TRBJ2-7; D may be TRBD2 (5 bases). This CDR3 spans 13 amino acids. Between the trimmed V and J ends, which lost 0 bases and 6 bases, there was a span of 9 bases. Germline V lookup: CDR1 MNHEY, CDR2 SVGAGI.

In the case of this clone: The junction departs from the called germline gene at one end, perhaps through a read error. CDR3 sequence reads: CASSQVQESHRLF. DNA of the CDR3: TGCGCCAGCAGCCAAGTCCAGGAGTCCCATCGCCTCTTC. The chain carries TRBV4-1 and TRBJ1-2; D uncertain. This CDR3 has 13 amino acids. Germline loops: CDR1 MGHRA, CDR2 YSYEKL.

The chain carries TRBV2 and TRBJ1-1; the D is unclear. This CDR3 contains 13 residues. V was clipped by 1 base and J by 11 bases, with 14 bases between them. Germline CDR1 is SNHLY and CDR2 is FYNNEI. CDR3 nucleotide sequence: TGTGCCAGCAGTGAAGTCGCCGCCGGCAAGGCTTTCTTT. It translates to CASSEVAAGKAFF.

V usage is TRBV15 and J usage is TRBJ2-5, with no clear D. The J call may not be correct, given that the DNA end is closer to TRBJ2-7. The germline gives CDR1 LNHNV, CDR2 YYDKDF (reference sequence). This CDR3 has 16 amino acids. This chain's CDR3 is CATSRDLTRSGDEQYF. For the CDR3, the DNA is TGTGCCACCAGCAGAGATCTGACTCGATCCGGTGACGAGCAGTACTTC.

V and J are TRBV30 and TRBJ2-3, with 12 positions matching TRBD2. CDR3 length equals 19 residues. The V gene end was trimmed by 0 bases and the J gene end by 5 bases; junction bases not matched to a gene: 15. CDR1 is GTSNPN and CDR2 is SVGIG in the germline V gene (reference sequence). In nucleotides, the CDR3 is TGTGCCTGGAGTGTAAAAGGGCGGTCTAGCGGGGGGGCTTTAGATACGCAGTATTTT. Translated: CAWSVKGRSSGGALDTQYF.

The chain couples TRBV21-1 to TRBJ2-3; the table names TRBD2, a call not compared with the DNA. TRBV21-1 is listed as a pseudogene. The CDR3 contains 15 residues. The CDR3 spells CASKIAGGRADTQYF. CDR3 in DNA: TGTGCCAGCAAGATAGCGGGGGGGCGGGCGGATACGCAGTATTTT.

This chain links TRBV6-5 with TRBJ2-1; D is unresolved. The germline V gene has CDR1 MNHEY and CDR2 SVGAGI. The CDR3 runs 11 residues. Between the trimmed V and J ends, which lost 0 bases and 7 bases, there was a span of 1 base. In DNA, the CDR3 is TGTGCCAGCAGTTACTCGAATGAGCAGTTCTTC. Its protein is CASSYSNEQFF.

The rearrangement joins TRBV27 to TRBJ2-2; TRBD1 or TRBD2 may be the D gene (7 bases each). V shed 2 bases and J shed 5 bases, with 12 bases lying between them. CDR1 MNHEY and CDR2 SMNVEV come from the germline V gene (reference sequence). This CDR3 is built from 15 residues. The CDR3 loop reads CASSLTQGGTGELFF. The CDR3 coding sequence is TGTGCCAGCAGTTTAACCCAGGGGGGGACCGGGGAGCTGTTTTTT.

The V and J genes are TRBV7-9 and TRBJ1-5; 7 bases match TRBD1. The V and J ends lost 3 bases and 2 bases, in that order; junction bases with no gene match: 4. The CDR3 has 15 residues. Germline CDR1 reads SEHNR; CDR2 reads FQNEAQ (reference sequence). The CDR3 coding sequence is TGTGCCAGCAGCTTGGGGACAGCTGGCAATCAGCCCCAGCATTTT. Its translation: CASSLGTAGNQPQHF.

This rearrangement joins TRBV4-3 to TRBJ2-1, with 7 positions matching TRBD2. V lost 0 bases, J lost 3 bases, and 5 bases stayed unmatched. Germline CDR1 LGHNA, CDR2 YSLEER. CDR3 size: 16 residues. In DNA form, the CDR3 reads TGCGCCAGCAGCCAAGATTTGGGGGGGGGCTACAATGAGCAGTTCTTC. Its translation: CASSQDLGGGYNEQFF.

The chain joins TRBV7-6 to TRBJ2-7; the match to TRBD1 covers 10 bases. After removal of 4 bases from V and 6 bases from J, the junction contained 9 bases not matched to a gene. The germline V gene has CDR1 SGHVS and CDR2 FNYEAQ. The CDR3 extends over 15 amino acids. CDR3 sequence (DNA): TGTGCCAGCAGCTCCGTCGGGACAGGGGAATTCGAGCAGTACTTC. The encoded protein is CASSSVGTGEFEQYF.

This clone was found once. The chain joins TRBV7-9 to TRBJ2-7, with D tentatively TRBD1 or TRBD2 (5 bases each). The length of the CDR3 is 16 residues. V was shortened by 4 bases and J by 3 bases, with 19 bases between the two germline ends. The V gene's germline CDR1 is SEHNR and CDR2 FQNEAQ (reference sequence). This CDR3 is CASSSLETGRIYEQYF. The CDR3 nucleotides are TGTGCCAGCAGCTCTCTCGAGACGGGACGGATCTACGAGCAGTACTTC. Variable domain in full (rest from reference TRBV7-9 and TRBJ2-7): DTGVSQNPRHKITKRGQNVTFRCDPISEHNRLYWYRQTLGQGPEFLTYFQNEAQLEKSRLLSDRFSAERPKGSFSTLEIQRTEQGDSAMYLCASSSLETGRIYEQYFGPGTRLTVT.

This clone was detected once. The V call is TRBV18, the J call TRBJ2-5; D is perhaps TRBD1 (6 bases). Trimming took 3 bases from V and 4 from J, leaving 12 bases between them. The CDR3 is 14 amino acids. Germline values: CDR1 KGHSH, CDR2 LQKENI. The CDR3 coding sequence is TGTGCCAGCTCACCGGGCAGGGGCGGAGAGACCCAGTACTTC. Protein: CASSPGRGGETQYF.

V and J are TRBV11-2 and TRBJ2-3; no clear D gene. Germline V CDR1 and CDR2: SGHAT, FQNNGV. This CDR3 contains 15 residues. The germline V and J ends were trimmed by 4 bases and 0 bases, with 11 bases remaining between them. CDR3 sequence (DNA): TGTGCCAGCAGCTCACAGCTAATCAGCACAGATACGCAGTATTTT. It is translated as CASSSQLISTDTQYF. The whole variable domain, remainder taken from reference TRBV11-2 and TRBJ2-3, is EAGVAQSPRYKIIEKRQSVAFWCNPISGHATLYWYQQILGQGPKLLIQFQNNGVVDDSQLPKDRFSAERLKGVDSTLKIQPAKLEDSAVYLCASSSQLISTDTQYFGPGTRLTVL.

This chain connects TRBV11-2 to TRBJ2-3; weak D call: TRBD2 (6 bases). The CDR3 totals 13 residues. Trimming cost V 1 base and J 14 bases, with 16 bases left between them. Germline values: CDR1 SGHAT, CDR2 FQNNGV. The CDR3 loop is CASSLVSGAERYF. Written as DNA, the CDR3 is TGTGCCAGCAGCTTAGTTAGCGGCGCGGAGAGGTATTTT.

This clone has just one count. The CDR3 here is CASSLSTFAYEQYF. In nucleotides, the CDR3 is TGTGCCAGCAGTTTATCTACCTTCGCCTACGAGCAGTACTTC. The chain uses TRBV27 and TRBJ2-7; no definite D call. The CDR3 length is 14 residues. V was shortened by 0 bases and J by 2 bases, with 8 bases between the two germline ends. Per the germline V gene, CDR1 is MNHEY and CDR2 is SMNVEV (reference sequence).

This clone was seen once. The chain is built from TRBV7-9 and TRBJ2-5, with D perhaps matching TRBD1 (6 bases). The CDR3 length is 14 residues. Germline loops: CDR1 SEHNR, CDR2 FQNEAQ (reference sequence). The V gene lost 4 bases and the J gene lost 5 bases, with 14 bases spanning the gap. This chain's CDR3 is CASSSGAGWETQYF. The CDR3 DNA sequence: TGTGCCAGCAGCTCAGGGGCAGGGTGGGAGACCCAGTACTTC.

The chain couples TRBV7-8 to TRBJ1-1; D remains ambiguous. Germline-derived CDR1 and CDR2 are SGHVS and FQNEAQ. This CDR3 is 15 amino acids long. Trimming removed 1 base from V and 0 bases from J, with 9 bases in between. CDR3 coding DNA: TGTGCCAGCAGCTTAGTTCACACGATGAACACTGAAGCTTTCTTT. Protein: CASSLVHTMNTEAFF.